The clone carrying this T cell receptor beta chain was detected many times. One entry per CDR3 protein results from TCRdb running MiXCR on the 5' RACE reads. The table has 65,000 to 85,000 distinct CDR3 sequences, roughly 11% seen once. The sample originates from a study of early T cells in non-severe SARS-CoV-2 infection. Sample: whole blood. The TCR originated in an adult who was a healthcare worker with PCR-confirmed SARS-CoV-2 infection or an uninfected control (not recorded which).

DNA of the CDR3: TGTGCCAGCAGCCAGGAGGGGGAGACCCAGTACTTC. This sequence encodes CASSQEGETQYF. The chain is built from TRBV11-1 and TRBJ2-5, with a weak D call TRBD2 (6 bases). From germline, CDR1 is SGHAT and CDR2 FQDESV (reference sequence). The CDR3 spans 12 residues. The germline V and J ends were trimmed by 5 bases and 5 bases, with 9 bases remaining between them.